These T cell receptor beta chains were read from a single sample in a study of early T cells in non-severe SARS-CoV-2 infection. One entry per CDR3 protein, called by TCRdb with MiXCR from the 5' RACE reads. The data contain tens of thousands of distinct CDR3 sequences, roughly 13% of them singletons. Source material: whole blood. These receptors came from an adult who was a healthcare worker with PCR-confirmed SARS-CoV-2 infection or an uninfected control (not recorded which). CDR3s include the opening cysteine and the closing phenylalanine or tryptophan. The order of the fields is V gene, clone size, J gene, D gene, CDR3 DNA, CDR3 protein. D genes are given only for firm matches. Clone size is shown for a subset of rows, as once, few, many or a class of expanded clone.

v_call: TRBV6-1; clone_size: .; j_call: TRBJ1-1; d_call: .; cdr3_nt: TGTGCCAGCAGTGATAAGGGGCAGATGAACACTGAAGCTTTCTTT; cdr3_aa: CASSDKGQMNTEAFF
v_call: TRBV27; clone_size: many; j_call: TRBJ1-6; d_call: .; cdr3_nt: TGTGCCAGCTCCAAGGGAGAGCACTCCTATAATTCACCCCTCCACTTT; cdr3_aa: CASSKGEHSYNSPLHF
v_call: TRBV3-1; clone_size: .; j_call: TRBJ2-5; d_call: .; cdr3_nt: TGTGCCAGCAGCCAAGCCCGGGCCCAGTACTTC; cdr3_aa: CASSQARAQYF
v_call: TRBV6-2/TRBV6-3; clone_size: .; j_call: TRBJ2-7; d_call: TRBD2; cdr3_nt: TGTGCCAGCCAACTAGCGGGGTACTACGAGCAGTACTTC; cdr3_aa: CASQLAGYYEQYF
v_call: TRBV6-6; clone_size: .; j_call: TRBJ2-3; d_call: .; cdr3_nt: TGTGCCAGCAGTTACAGGAGTGAGGCAGATACGCAGTATTTT; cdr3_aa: CASSYRSEADTQYF
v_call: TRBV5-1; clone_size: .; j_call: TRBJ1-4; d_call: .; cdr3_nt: TGCGCCAGCAGCTTCCAGGGGCTAAATGAAAAACTGTTTTTT; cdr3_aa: CASSFQGLNEKLFF
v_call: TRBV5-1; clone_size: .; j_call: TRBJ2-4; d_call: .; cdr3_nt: TGCGCCAGCAGCTTGGTTGGAGGCCAAACCTACATTCAGTACTTC; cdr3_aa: CASSLVGGQTYIQYF
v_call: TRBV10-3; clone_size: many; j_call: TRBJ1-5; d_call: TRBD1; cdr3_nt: TGTGCCATCAGCTCCGACAGGGTCGCCAATCAGCCCCAGCATTTT; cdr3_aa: CAISSDRVANQPQHF
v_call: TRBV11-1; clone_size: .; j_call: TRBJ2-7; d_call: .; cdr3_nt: TGTGCCAGCAGCTTAGCGGCGACAGTAGGCTACGAGCAGTACTTC; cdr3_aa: CASSLAATVGYEQYF
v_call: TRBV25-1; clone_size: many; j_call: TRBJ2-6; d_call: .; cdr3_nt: TGTGCCAGCAGTGTAAAACAGGGATATGGGGCCAACGTCCTGACTTTC; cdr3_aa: CASSVKQGYGANVLTF
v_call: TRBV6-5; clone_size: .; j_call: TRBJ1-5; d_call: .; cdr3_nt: TGTGCCAGCAGTACAGGACAGCAGCCCCAGCATTTT; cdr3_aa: CASSTGQQPQHF
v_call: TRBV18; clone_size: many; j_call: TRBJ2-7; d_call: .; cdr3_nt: TGTGCCAGCTCACCGTTGGGGGACAAAGAGTACTTC; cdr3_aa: CASSPLGDKEYF
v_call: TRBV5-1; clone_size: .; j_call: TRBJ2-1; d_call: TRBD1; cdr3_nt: TGCGCCAGCAGCGCTACCGGGACAGTTTACAATGAGCAGTTCTTC; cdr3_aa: CASSATGTVYNEQFF
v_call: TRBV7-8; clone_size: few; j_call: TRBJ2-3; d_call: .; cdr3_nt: TGTGCCAGCAGCTTATCTCGGGGCCCAGATACGCAGTATTTT; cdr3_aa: CASSLSRGPDTQYF
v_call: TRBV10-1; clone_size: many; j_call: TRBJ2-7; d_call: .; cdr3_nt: TGCGCCAGCAGTGAGTCATCAGGGCCCCGAGGTGTGCAGTACTTC; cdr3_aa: CASSESSGPRGVQYF
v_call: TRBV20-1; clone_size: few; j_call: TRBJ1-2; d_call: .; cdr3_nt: TGCAGTGCTAGAGATCAATCAGGGAAGTACGACTATGGCTACACCTTC; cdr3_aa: CSARDQSGKYDYGYTF
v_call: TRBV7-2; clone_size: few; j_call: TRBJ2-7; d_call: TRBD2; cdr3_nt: TGTGCCAGCGGCCTAGCGGGATCCTCCTACGAGCAGTACTTC; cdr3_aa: CASGLAGSSYEQYF
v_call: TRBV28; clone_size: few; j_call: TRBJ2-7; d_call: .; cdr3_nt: TGTGCCAGCAGCACAGCAAGGGAGCAGTACTTC; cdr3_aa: CASSTAREQYF
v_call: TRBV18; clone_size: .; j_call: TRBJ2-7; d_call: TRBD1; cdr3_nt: TGTGCCAGCTCACTTGGGACAGCCGCTTCCTACGAGCAGTACTTC; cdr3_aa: CASSLGTAASYEQYF
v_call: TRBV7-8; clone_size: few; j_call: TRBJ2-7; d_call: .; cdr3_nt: TGTGCCAGCAGCCCAAGAGGTCGGCAATCCTACGAGCAGTACTTC; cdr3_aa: CASSPRGRQSYEQYF
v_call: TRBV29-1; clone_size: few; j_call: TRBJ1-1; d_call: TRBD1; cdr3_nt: TGCAGCGTAGAAGCGACAGGGGCGGGGACTGAAGCTTTCTTT; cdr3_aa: CSVEATGAGTEAFF
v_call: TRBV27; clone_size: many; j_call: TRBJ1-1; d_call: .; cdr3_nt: TGTGCCAGCAGTTCCCCAGGGCGTACTGAAGCTTTCTTT; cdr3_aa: CASSSPGRTEAFF
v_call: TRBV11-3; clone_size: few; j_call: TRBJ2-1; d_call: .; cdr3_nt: TGTGCCAGCAGCTTACTTTTGAACAATGAGCAGTTCTTC; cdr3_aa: CASSLLLNNEQFF
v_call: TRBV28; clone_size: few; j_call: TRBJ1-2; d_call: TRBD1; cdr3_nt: TGTGCCTGCGGGACAGACTATGGCTACACCTTC; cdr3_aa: CACGTDYGYTF
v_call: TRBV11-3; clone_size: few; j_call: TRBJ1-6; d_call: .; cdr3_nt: TGTGCCAGCAGCCTCGGTGTAGGATCACCCCTCCACTTT; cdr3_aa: CASSLGVGSPLHF
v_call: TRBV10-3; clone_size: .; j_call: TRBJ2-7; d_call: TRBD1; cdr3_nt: TGTGCCATCAGTACAGGGGTTACGAGCTACGAGCAGTACTTC; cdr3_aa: CAISTGVTSYEQYF
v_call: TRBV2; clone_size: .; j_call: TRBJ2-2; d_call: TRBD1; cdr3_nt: TGTGCCAGCAAACCCCCAGGGGGCAACACCGGGGAGCTGTTTTTT; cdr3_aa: CASKPPGGNTGELFF
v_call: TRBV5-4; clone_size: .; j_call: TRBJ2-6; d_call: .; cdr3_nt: TGTGCCAGCAGCTTAGACACAAGCTCTGGGGCCAACGTCCTGACTTTC; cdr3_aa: CASSLDTSSGANVLTF
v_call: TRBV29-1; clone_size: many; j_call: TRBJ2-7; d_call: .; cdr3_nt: TGCAGCGCTTTGACAGGTCCCTACGAGCAGTACTTC; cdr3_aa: CSALTGPYEQYF
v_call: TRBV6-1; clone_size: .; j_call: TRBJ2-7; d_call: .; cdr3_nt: TGTGCCAGCAGTGAAAGGGATTCTCAAACCTACGAGCAGTACTTC; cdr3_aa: CASSERDSQTYEQYF
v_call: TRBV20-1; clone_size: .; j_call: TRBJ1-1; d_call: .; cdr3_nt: TGCAGTGCCCTTGATTGGGGAGGCACTGAAGCTTTCTTT; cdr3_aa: CSALDWGGTEAFF
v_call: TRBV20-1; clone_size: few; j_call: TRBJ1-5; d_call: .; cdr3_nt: TGCAGTGCTGTATACGACGGAAACAATCAGCCCCAGCATTTT; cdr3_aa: CSAVYDGNNQPQHF
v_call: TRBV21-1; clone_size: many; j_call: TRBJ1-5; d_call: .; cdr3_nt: TGTGCCAGCAGCAAAGGGGTTGAGGCGGATCAGCCCCAGCATTTT; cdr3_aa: CASSKGVEADQPQHF
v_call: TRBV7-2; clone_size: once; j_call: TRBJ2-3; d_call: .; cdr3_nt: TGTGCCAGCAGCGTATGGGGCAGGCGCACAGATACGCAGTATTTT; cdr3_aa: CASSVWGRRTDTQYF
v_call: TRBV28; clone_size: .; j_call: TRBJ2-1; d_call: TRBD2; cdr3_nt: TGTGCCAGCAGACCGAGCGGGACGGGCTACAATGAGCAGTTCTTC; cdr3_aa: CASRPSGTGYNEQFF
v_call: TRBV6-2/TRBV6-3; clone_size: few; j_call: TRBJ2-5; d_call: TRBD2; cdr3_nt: TGTGCCAGCCGGCGGGAGGGCCGGAGAGAGACCCAGTACTTC; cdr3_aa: CASRREGRRETQYF
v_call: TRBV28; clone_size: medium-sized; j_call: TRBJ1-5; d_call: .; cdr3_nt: TGTGCCAGCAGTCCCTCGGACCAGCCCCAGCATTTT; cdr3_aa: CASSPSDQPQHF
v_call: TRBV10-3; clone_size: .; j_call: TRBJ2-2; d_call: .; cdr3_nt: TGTGCCATCAGTGCGGGACAAGGGGTCACCGGGGAGCTGTTTTTT; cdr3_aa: CAISAGQGVTGELFF
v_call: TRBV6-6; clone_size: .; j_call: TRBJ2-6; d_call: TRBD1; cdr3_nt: TGTGCCAGCAGTTACTCGAGGGACAGCTCTGGGGCCAACGTCCTGACTTTC; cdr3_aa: CASSYSRDSSGANVLTF
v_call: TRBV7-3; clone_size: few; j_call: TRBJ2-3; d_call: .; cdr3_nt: TGTGCCAGCAGCCAAGGTCGCACAGATACGCAGTATTTT; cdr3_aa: CASSQGRTDTQYF
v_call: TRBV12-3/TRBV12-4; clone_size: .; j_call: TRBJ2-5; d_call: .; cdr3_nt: TGTGCCAGCATGCGGCCGCGAGAGACCCAGTACTTC; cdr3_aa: CASMRPRETQYF
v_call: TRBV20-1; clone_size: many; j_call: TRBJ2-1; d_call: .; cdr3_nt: TGCAGTGCGGGTGCAGCGGGACATACGAATGAGCAGTTCTTC; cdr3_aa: CSAGAAGHTNEQFF